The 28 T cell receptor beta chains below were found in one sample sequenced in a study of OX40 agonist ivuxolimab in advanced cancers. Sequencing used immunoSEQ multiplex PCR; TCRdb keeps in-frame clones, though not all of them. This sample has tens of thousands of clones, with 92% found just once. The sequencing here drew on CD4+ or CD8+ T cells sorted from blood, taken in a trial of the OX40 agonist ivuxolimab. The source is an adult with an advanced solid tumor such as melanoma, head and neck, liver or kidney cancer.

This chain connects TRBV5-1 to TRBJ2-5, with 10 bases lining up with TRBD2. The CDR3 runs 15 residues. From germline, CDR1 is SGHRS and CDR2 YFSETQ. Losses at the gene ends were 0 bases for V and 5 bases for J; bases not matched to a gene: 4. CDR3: CASSLGAGGRETQYF. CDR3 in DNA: TGCGCCAGCAGCTTGGGAGCGGGAGGGCGGGAGACCCAGTACTTC.

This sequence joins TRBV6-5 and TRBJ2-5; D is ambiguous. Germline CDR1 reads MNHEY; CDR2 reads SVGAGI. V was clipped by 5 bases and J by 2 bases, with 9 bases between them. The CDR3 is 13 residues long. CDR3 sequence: CASSPSPQETQYF. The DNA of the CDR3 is TGTGCCAGCAGTCCGTCCCCTCAAGAGACCCAGTACTTC.

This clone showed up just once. This chain's CDR3 is CASSSRTGNQPQHF. Here the CDR3 DNA reads TGTGCCAGCAGTTCTCGGACAGGTAATCAGCCCCAGCATTTT. This chain links TRBV27 with TRBJ1-5, with 7 bases matching TRBD1. This CDR3 contains 14 residues. V shed 4 bases and J 4 bases; nucleotides not matched to a gene: 4. Germline V CDR1 and CDR2: MNHEY, SMNVEV (reference sequence).

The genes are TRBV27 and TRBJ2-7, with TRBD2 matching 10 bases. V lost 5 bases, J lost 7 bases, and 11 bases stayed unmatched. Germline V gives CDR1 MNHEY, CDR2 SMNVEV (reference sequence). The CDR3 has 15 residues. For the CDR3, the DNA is TGTGCCAGCAGTCCCTCGAGCGGGAGGGCTCGGGAGCAGTACTTC. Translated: CASSPSSGRAREQYF.

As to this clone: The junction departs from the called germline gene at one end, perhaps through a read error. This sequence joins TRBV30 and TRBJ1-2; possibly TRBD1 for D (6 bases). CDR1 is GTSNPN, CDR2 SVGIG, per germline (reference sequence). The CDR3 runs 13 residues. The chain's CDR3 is CVWRQGSQGGYTF. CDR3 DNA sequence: TGTGTCTGGCGGCAGGGGTCGCAGGGAGGCTACACCTTC.

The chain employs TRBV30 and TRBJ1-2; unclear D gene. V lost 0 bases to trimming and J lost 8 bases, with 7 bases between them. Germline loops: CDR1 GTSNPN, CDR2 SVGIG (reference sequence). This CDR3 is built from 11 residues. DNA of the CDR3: TGTGCCTGGAGTGTCCATTTAGGCTACACCTTC. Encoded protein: CAWSVHLGYTF.

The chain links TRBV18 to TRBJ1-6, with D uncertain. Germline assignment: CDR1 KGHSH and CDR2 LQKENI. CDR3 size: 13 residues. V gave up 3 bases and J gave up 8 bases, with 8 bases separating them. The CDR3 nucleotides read TGTGCCAGCTCACCTGGCAGAGATTCACCCCTCCACTTT. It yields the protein CASSPGRDSPLHF.

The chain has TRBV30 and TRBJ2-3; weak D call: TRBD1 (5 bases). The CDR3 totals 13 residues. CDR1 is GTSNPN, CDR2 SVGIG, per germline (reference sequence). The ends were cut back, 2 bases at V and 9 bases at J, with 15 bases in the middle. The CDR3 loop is CAWSSQGPLTQYF. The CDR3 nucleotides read TGTGCCTGGAGTTCTCAGGGTCCCCTGACGCAGTATTTT.

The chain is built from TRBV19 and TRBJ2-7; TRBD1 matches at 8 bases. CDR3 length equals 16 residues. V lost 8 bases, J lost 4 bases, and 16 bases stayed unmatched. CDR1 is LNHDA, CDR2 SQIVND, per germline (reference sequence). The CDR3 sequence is CASSPLPGQGGYEQYF. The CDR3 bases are TGTGCCAGTTCCCCCCTCCCTGGACAGGGAGGTTACGAGCAGTACTTC.

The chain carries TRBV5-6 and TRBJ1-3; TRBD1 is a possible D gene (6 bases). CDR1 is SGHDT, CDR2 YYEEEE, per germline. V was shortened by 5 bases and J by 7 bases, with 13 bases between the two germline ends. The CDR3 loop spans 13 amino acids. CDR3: CASSKDRSNTIYF. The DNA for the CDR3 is TGTGCCAGCAGTAAAGACAGGTCTAACACCATATATTTT.

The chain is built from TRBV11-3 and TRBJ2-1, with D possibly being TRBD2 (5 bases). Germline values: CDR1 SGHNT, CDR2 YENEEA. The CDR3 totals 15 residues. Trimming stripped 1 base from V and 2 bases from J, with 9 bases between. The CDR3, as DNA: TGTGCCAGCAGCTTAGGAGGGTTCGCCTACAATGAGCAGTTCTTC. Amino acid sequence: CASSLGGFAYNEQFF. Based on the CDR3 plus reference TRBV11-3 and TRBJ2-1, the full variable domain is EAGVVQSPRYKIIEKKQPVAFWCNPISGHNTLYWYLQNLGQGPELLIRYENEEAVDDSQLPKDRFSAERLKGVDSTLKIQPAELGDSAVYLCASSLGGFAYNEQFFGPGTRLTVL.

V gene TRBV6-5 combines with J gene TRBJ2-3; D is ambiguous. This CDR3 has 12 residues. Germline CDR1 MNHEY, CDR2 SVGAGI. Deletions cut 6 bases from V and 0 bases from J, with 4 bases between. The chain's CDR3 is CASRASTDTQYF. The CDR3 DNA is TGTGCCAGCAGAGCGAGCACAGATACGCAGTATTTT.

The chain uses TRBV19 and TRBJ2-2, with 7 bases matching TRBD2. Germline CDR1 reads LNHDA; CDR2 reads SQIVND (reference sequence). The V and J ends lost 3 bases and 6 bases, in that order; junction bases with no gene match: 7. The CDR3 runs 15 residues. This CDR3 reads CASSIFAGVPGELFF. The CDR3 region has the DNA TGTGCCAGTAGTATTTTTGCGGGAGTGCCCGGGGAGCTGTTTTTT.

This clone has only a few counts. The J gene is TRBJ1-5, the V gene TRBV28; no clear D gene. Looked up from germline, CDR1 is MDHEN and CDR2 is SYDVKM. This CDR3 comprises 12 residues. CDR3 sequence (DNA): TGTGCAACGTCGTATAGCAATCAGCCCCAGCATTTT. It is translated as CATSYSNQPQHF. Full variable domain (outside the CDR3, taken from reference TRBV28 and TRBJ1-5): DVKVTQSSRYLVKRTGEKVFLECVQDMDHENMFWYRQDPGLGLRLIYFSYDVKMKEKGDIPEGYSVSREKKERFSLILESASTNQTSMYLCATSYSNQPQHFGDGTRLSIL.

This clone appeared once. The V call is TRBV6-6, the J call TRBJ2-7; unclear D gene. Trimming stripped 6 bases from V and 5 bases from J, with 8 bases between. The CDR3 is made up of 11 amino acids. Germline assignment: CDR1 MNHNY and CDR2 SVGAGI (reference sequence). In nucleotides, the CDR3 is TGTGCCAGCAGCGTCCGTCACGAGCAGTACTTC. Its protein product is CASSVRHEQYF.

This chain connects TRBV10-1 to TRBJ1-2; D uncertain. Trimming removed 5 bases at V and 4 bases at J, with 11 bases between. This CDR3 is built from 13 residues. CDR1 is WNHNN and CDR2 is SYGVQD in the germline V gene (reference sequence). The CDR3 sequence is CASSPSSPYGYTF. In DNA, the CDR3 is TGCGCCAGCAGTCCCTCATCTCCCTATGGCTACACCTTC.

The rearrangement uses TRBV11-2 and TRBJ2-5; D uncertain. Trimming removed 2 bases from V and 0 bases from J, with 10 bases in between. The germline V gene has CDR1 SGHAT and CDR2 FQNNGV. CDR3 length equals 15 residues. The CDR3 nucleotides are TGTGCCAGCAGCTTAATTTTGGGATACCAAGAGACCCAGTACTTC. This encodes CASSLILGYQETQYF.

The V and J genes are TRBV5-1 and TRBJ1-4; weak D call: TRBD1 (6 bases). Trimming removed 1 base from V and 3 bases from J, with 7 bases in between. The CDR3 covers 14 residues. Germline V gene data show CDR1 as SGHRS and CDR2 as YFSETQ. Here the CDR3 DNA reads TGCGCCAGCAGCTTGAGGACAGCTAATGAAAAACTGTTTTTT. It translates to CASSLRTANEKLFF.

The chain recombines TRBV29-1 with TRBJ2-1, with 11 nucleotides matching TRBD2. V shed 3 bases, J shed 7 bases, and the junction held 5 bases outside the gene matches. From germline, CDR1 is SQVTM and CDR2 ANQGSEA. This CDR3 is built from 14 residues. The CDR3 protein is CSVDLAGGLNEQFF. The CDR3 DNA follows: TGCAGCGTTGACCTAGCGGGAGGTCTTAATGAGCAGTTCTTC.

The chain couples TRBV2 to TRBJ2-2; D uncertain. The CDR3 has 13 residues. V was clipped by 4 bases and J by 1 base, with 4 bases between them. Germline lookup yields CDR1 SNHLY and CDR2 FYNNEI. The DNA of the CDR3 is TGTGCCAGCAGTGTCGGGAACACCGGGGAGCTGTTTTTT. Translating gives CASSVGNTGELFF.

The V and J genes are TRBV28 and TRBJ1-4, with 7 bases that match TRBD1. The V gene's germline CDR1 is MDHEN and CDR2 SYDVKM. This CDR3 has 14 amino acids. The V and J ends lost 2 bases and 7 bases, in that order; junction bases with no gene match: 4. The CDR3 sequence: CASSLGQVGEKLFF. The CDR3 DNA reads TGTGCCAGCAGTTTAGGACAGGTCGGTGAAAAACTGTTTTTT.

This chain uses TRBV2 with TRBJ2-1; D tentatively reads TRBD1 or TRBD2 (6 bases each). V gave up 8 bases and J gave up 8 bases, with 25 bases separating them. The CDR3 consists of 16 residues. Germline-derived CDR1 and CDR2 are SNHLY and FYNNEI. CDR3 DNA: TGTGCCAGCTCCCGCGGAGGGGGACGCAGTCGGGATGAGCAGTTCTTC. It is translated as CASSRGGGRSRDEQFF.

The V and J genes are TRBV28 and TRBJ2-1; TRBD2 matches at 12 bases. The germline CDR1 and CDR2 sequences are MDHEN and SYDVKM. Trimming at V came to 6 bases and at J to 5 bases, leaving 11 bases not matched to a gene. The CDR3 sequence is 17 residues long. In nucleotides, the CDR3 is TGTGCCAGCAGGTCTTTTCTAGCGGGAGGGCACAACAATGAGCAGTTCTTC. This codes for CASRSFLAGGHNNEQFF.

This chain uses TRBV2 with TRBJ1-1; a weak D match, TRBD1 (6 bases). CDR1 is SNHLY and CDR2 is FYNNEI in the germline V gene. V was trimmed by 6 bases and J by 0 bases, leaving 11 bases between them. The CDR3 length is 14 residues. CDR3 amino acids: CASRTQGLNTEAFF. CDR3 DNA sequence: TGTGCCAGCAGGACACAGGGATTGAACACTGAAGCTTTCTTT.

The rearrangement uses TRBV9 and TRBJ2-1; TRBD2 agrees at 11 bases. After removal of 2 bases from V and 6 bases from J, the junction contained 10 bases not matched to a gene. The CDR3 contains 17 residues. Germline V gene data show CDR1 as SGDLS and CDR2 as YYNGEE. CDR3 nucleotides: TGTGCCAGCAGCGTCTTCGGGCTAGCGGGAGGCCCCAATGAGCAGTTCTTC. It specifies CASSVFGLAGGPNEQFF.

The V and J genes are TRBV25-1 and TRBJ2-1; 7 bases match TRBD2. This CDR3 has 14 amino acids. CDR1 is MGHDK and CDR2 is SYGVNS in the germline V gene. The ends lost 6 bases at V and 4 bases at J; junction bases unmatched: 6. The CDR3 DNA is TGTGCCAGCAGGAGAGGCGGGAGTTACAATGAGCAGTTCTTC. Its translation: CASRRGGSYNEQFF.

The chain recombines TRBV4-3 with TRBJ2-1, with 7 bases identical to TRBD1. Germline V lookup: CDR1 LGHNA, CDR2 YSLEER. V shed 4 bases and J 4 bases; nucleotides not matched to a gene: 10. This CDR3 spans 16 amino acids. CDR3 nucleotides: TGCGCCAGCAGCCTCCGATGGGACAGCTTATACAATGAGCAGTTCTTC. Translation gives CASSLRWDSLYNEQFF.

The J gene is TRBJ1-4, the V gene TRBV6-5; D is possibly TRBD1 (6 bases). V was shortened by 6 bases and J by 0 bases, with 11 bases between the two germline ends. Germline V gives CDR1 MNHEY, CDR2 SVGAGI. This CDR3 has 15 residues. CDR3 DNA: TGTGCCAGCAGCCTACAGGGCGCAACTAATGAAAAACTGTTTTTT. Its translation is CASSLQGATNEKLFF.